What follows describes a single TCR beta chain. The antigen it binds to is not known. Base-call qualities are not available, and no considerably larger clone is one nucleotide away. These data originate in a study of cytomegalovirus exposure and HLA in healthy donors (dated 2017 in TCRdb). General notes on the study: An earlier analysis of fewer than 750 of the donors reported about 280 Gb of sequence data and 117 million unique TCR beta sequences obtained from about 170 million T cells. Approximately 310 gigabases of sequencing data and approximately 80 million unique TCR sequences were included in an early release covering about 700 HLA-typed donors. Among the roughly 410 genotyped donors, approximately 82% belonged to the genetic ancestry cluster associated with self-reported Caucasian donors. The study was designed to test whether signatures of past pathogen exposure could be identified by cataloging public T cell receptors. The study used immunosequencing to profile the T cell repertoires of 600 to 850 subjects and linked those repertoires to cytomegalovirus serostatus. Besides the first cohort of hundreds of subjects, a separate validation cohort made up of 90 to 150 different subjects was used. To predict cytomegalovirus infection status, the study brought together high-throughput TCR immunosequencing, statistical association of individual TCRs with disease status, and machine learning. A later analysis re-examined previously published TCR beta repertoires from 500 to 700 donors and added high-resolution HLA genotyping to investigate patterns of TCR occurrence. Rather than using new phenotypic data, the later analysis identified candidate immune exposures from TCR beta sequences and from how often those sequences occurred across donors. An earlier analysis of roughly 600 of the donors used high-throughput TCR beta sequencing to judge whether each TCR beta V gene segment behaved as functional or pseudogenic. Donor age, sex, ethnicity and CMV serostatus were collected together with the repertoire data. Genome-wide SNP genotypes for about 65% of the roughly 700 donors were used in a later genetic analysis, which treated that subset as a discovery cohort. Every discovery cohort repertoire had been produced on one sequencing platform. HLA typing covered class I and class II loci at four-digit resolution. Typing coverage differed by locus: A, B, C, DRB1 and DQB1 were typed in roughly 629-630 donors, DQA1 in about 560, DPA1 in some 610, and DPB1 in just under 490. Roughly 5 DR-DQ haplotypes were treated as single units for association and clustering because of strong linkage in the cohort. On average, around 240,000 unique TCR beta nucleotide sequences were sequenced per donor among a few hundred genotyped donors of the cohort, with 15% to 20% of those sequences being non-productive.

In total, around 600 healthy bone marrow donors made up the cohort. At the time of sampling, every cohort member was nominally healthy, though immune exposures that went unrecorded were likely present. The donor was CMV seronegative and was included in the group of 352 seronegative cohort members. Every donor gave a peripheral blood sample, and the peripheral blood mononuclear cells from that sample were used for TCR beta sequencing. Genomic DNA was extracted from the blood cell samples with the Qiagen DNeasy Blood Extraction Kit. Library preparation employed the immunoSEQ multiplex PCR assay. For the multiplex PCR, a mixture combining 60 forward primers for TCR Vbeta segments and 13 reverse primers for TCR Jbeta segments was used. The CDR3 region of rearranged TCR beta genes was amplified from genomic DNA with a multiplex PCR assay. The Illumina HiSeq System was used to sequence the amplified TCR beta libraries as 87-base-pair reads. As for how the authors treated the data: A later analysis counted approximately 76 million unique TCR beta chains across the 550 to 800 repertoires, and approximately 11 million of these chains were shared by at least two donors. A nearest-neighbor algorithm error-corrected the raw reads and collapsed the reads into unique sequences, merging closely related sequences to remove PCR and sequencing errors. CDR3 sequences were aligned to IMGT reference sequences to assign V, D and J gene segments. Each retained sequence needed at least a six-nucleotide match to both a V gene segment and a J gene segment. A rearrangement was called productive if the CDR3 had no stop codons and remained in frame with V and J, and every other rearrangement was called non-productive. CDR3 was defined according to IMGT convention as the region running from the second conserved V-encoded cysteine to the conserved J-encoded phenylalanine. The earlier analysis of 500 to 750 of the donors excluded any sequence lacking an unambiguous match to a single V gene segment. An earlier analysis of about 590 of the donors classified V segments as functional when productive rearrangements were above 56.7% and as segregating when the standard deviation between donors was above 5%. A statistical classification framework was developed to diagnose cytomegalovirus status using the catalog of TCR beta chain sequences. A later analysis assigned V and J genes by comparing TCR nucleotide sequences with IMGT/GENE-DB human TR gene sequences. Using the TCRdist pipeline, a later analysis assigned CDR3 sequences along with most-parsimonious VDJ recombination scenarios. In a later analysis, each TCR beta chain was defined by its CDR3 amino acid sequence together with its V-gene family, and reads without a unique V-gene family were excluded. In a later analysis, 450 to 600 highly shared, low-generation-probability nucleotide sequences were removed to address suspected cross-contamination and a sequencing artifact. For each public chain, a later analysis derived a clonal expansion index from normalized ranks of inferred template counts within each repertoire. In a later analysis, generation probabilities were computed using a VDJ recombination model fitted to out-of-frame rearrangements, and the results were checked against IGoR. A later analysis scored TCR-TCR, TCR-HLA and TCR-CMV co-occurrence with hypergeometric tests, applying a repertoire-size bias correction to TCR pairs. To estimate false discovery rates, a later analysis permuted the HLA or CMV assignments 20 times. A later analysis grouped co-occurring TCRs with DBSCAN, adding TCRdist sequence similarity when clustering within HLA-allele-positive subsets. Co-occurrence clustering excluded repertoires with fewer than 30,000 or more than 120,000 public chains, plus five with anomalous nucleotide sharing. The table was pulled from immuneACCESS by TCRdb, which kept in-frame rearrangements only. Such tables lose some clones; where checked, under half of the loss comes from unresolved V genes, and the rest has no known cause. The V and J calls and the clone size are those of that table, but D and trimming were determined from the DNA. The sample table records approximately 290,000 clones; 80% of these occur just once. About 0.29% of the sample is taken by the ten largest.

General study outcomes and caveats: In the study, some 160 TCR beta chains were listed as associated with cytomegalovirus. In a later analysis, HLA-associated TCR beta chains were found to be more clonally expanded and to have lower generation probabilities than equally common non-associated chains. Because counts were too low, seventeen rarely observed V segments, including chromosome 9 orphons, were excluded from the earlier analysis of several hundred of the donors. A further reported finding was that TCR beta sequences accurately predicted the HLA-A and HLA-B alleles for most subjects in the first cohort. Correlated functional status among segregating V segments might be attributable to linkage disequilibrium, but an unknown experimental factor could not be ruled out. A later genetic analysis associated a missense DCLRE1C variant with V-gene and J-gene trimming of TCR beta chains, and an independent cohort replicated the association. According to a later analysis, TCR association rates differed among HLA loci, with DRB1 alleles showing the most associated TCRs and HLA-C alleles showing the fewest. In a later genetic analysis, fewer N-insertions in productive TCRs were reported among donors in an Asian-associated ancestry cluster than the roughly 640-donor mean. CMV serostatus was the only immune exposure information available for the cohort. Across donors, most TCR sequences were observed very rarely, whereas some public TCRs were present in many individuals. HLA typing was unavailable for some donors at each locus, so association tests used only the typed subset. In vitro tests confirmed that a few of the cytomegalovirus-associated TCR beta chains recognize cytomegalovirus antigens. A cluster of highly shared sequence variants was judged likely to be a technical artifact of the sequencing pipeline. Most CMV-associated TCR beta chains appeared to be HLA-restricted in a later analysis, and the HLA associations seemed to be driven largely by CMV exposure. The cohort was sequenced for TCR beta chains only, and without alpha or paired-chain data the features that could be detected were limited. In an earlier analysis of approximately 600 of the donors, most TCR beta V segments were observed in productive rearrangements about 90% or about 30% of the time, broadly matching IMGT annotations. When HLA alleles, especially DR and DQ, strongly co-occurred, TCR associations were difficult to assign to individual alleles. The classifier was reported to diagnose cytomegalovirus status with high specificity and sensitivity in both the original cohort and the validation cohort. The authors suggested that the approach could potentially be extended to other disease states and immunological phenotypes. In a later analysis, several top co-occurrence clusters were reported to appear linked to parvovirus B19, influenza, CMV and Epstein-Barr virus. In a later analysis, 15,000 to 20,000 TCR beta sequences were associated with specific HLA alleles at a false discovery rate of 0.05. Roughly uniform sequencing depth across donors was assumed in presence/absence analyses, although this assumption may not hold.

This TCR was recovered from a girl aged 2 to 9 in good health and CMV-seronegative. Sequenced material: PBMCs.

This receptor has the CDR3 CASRDRNSYGYTF. At the DNA level, the sequence is TGTGCCAGCAGAGACAGAAACTCATATGGCTACACCTTC. The chain links TRBV11-1 with TRBJ1-2, and possibly TRBD1, on 5 matching bases. Relative to germline, V is 6 bases shorter and J is 5 bases shorter, with 13 bases between their ends. Spanning cysteine to phenylalanine, the CDR3 consists of 13 amino acids. The only DNA kept is the CDR3, 39 bases in frame from the first base. CDR1 and CDR2 are read off the germline V gene (reference sequence) as SGHAT and FQDESV.